What follows is one T cell receptor beta chain and its context. Antigen specificity is unknown. V dropped 2 bases and J dropped 5 bases, with 4 bases sitting between them. The CDR3 spans 12 residues. Per the germline V gene, CDR1 is MNHEY and CDR2 is SVGEGT. The data originate from a study of Ad26.COV2.S vaccination and SARS-CoV-2 variants. Study-wide results and caveats: People who got the vaccine or the placebo had similar non-spike TCR breadth. Substantial breadth was reportedly displayed by spike-specific CD8+ and CD4+ T cell responses after vaccination.

The repertoire was sequenced with immunoSEQ multiplex PCR; TCRdb's copy has only in-frame clones and lacks some. This sample has 400,000 to 450,000 clones, with about nine tenths found just once. Sample treatment: some 19 received Ad26.COV2.S at low or high dose, single or two shots; 5 received placebo; per-sample allocation not given. Sample collection was performed on day 63 after the first vaccine or placebo injection. Vaccination used an Ad26 vector expressing Wuhan-strain SARS-CoV-2 spike. This specimen consisted of peripheral blood, obtained in a trial of Ad26.COV2.S vaccine versus placebo. The receptor comes from a person between 18 and 65 years old who received the Ad26.COV2.S COVID-19 vaccine or a placebo. This sequence joins TRBV6-2 or TRBV6-3 and TRBJ2-1, with no clear D. This CDR3 is CASSYPNNEQFF. The CDR3 DNA is TGTGCCAGCAGTTACCCCAACAATGAGCAGTTCTTC.